Listed below are T cell receptor beta chains from one sample, sequenced in a study of PD-L1 blockade in urothelial cancer. Method: immunoSEQ multiplex PCR; TCRdb's copy keeps in-frame clones and lacks some. The repertoire has 55,000 to 85,000 clones, around 90% of them found once; the top ten carry less than 4%. This specimen consisted of PBMCs, obtained around atezolizumab (anti-PD-L1) treatment. All receptors come from a man between 60 and 75 years old with urothelial cancer. The CDR3 runs from the conserved cysteine through the conserved F or W. The D gene is left open where the match is weak. Only part of the rows carry a size: once, few, many, or a class if the clone is expanded.

>TRBV19|TRBJ2-3|NA|14|TRBD2
CASRVGGSGDTQYF
TGTGCCAGTAGGGTGGGCGGGAGTGGAGATACGCAGTATTTT
>TRBV15|TRBJ2-1|NA|15|NA
CATSFAGLSYNEQFF
TGTGCCACCAGCTTCGCGGGTTTATCCTACAATGAGCAGTTCTTC
>TRBV7-8|TRBJ2-3|NA|15|TRBD1
CASSLEDRVPDTQYF
TGTGCCAGCAGCTTAGAGGACAGGGTTCCAGATACGCAGTATTTT
>TRBV6-1|TRBJ2-7|NA|13|TRBD2
CASLRGDLYEQYF
TGTGCCAGCCTCCGGGGGGACCTTTACGAGCAGTACTTC
>TRBV5-1|TRBJ2-5|NA|15|NA
CASSLVAGTGLAQYF
TGCGCCAGCAGCTTGGTGGCAGGGACTGGGTTGGCCCAGTACTTC
>TRBV5-1|TRBJ2-7|NA|18|TRBD2
CASNTEGLAGGPSYEQYF
TGCGCCAGCAACACCGAGGGGCTAGCGGGAGGGCCATCCTACGAGCAGTACTTC
>TRBV30|TRBJ1-2|NA|15|NA
CAWSTGGAGTYGYTF
TGTGCCTGGAGTACCGGGGGGGCAGGGACCTATGGCTACACCTTC
>TRBV28|TRBJ1-5|NA|13|NA
CASFSGWGQPQHF
TGTGCCAGTTTTTCAGGGTGGGGTCAGCCCCAGCATTTT
>TRBV19|TRBJ1-1|NA|13|TRBD1
CASSILGAGGPFF
TGTGCCAGTAGTATCCTAGGGGCAGGGGGGCCTTTCTTT
>TRBV19|TRBJ1-5|NA|17|TRBD1
CASSPQRGGLSNQPQHF
TGTGCCAGTAGTCCCCAGAGAGGGGGCCTGAGCAATCAGCCCCAGCATTTT
>TRBV5-1|TRBJ1-2|NA|14|NA
CASRGPEGVIGYTF
TGCGCCAGCAGGGGTCCCGAGGGGGTTATTGGCTACACCTTC
>TRBV6-1|TRBJ1-2|NA|15|TRBD1
CASRAWGTGFEGYTF
TGTGCCAGCAGGGCATGGGGGACAGGGTTTGAGGGCTACACCTTC
>TRBV21-1|TRBJ2-3|NA|15|NA
CASSKGTSGTDTQYF
TGTGCCAGCAGCAAAGGGACTAGCGGCACAGATACGCAGTATTTT
>TRBV28|TRBJ2-5|NA|16|TRBD2
CASSKPGLAGVETQYF
TGTGCCAGCAGCAAACCGGGACTAGCGGGAGTTGAGACCCAGTACTTC
>TRBV6-1|TRBJ2-2|NA|16|TRBD2
CASSEVRAGVVGELFF
TGTGCCAGCAGTGAAGTGAGAGCGGGGGTGGTCGGGGAGCTGTTTTTT
>TRBV10-2|TRBJ2-3|NA|17|TRBD1
CASRRDRDYGVEDTQYF
TGCGCCAGCAGGAGGGACAGGGATTATGGAGTAGAAGATACGCAGTATTTT
>TRBV7-8|TRBJ2-7|NA|20|TRBD2
CASSLSMGPAGGLVSYEQYF
TGTGCCAGCAGCTTATCTATGGGACCGGCGGGGGGGCTAGTTTCCTACGAGCAGTACTTC
>TRBV5-1|TRBJ1-2|NA|12|NA
CASSLERRGYTF
TGCGCCAGCAGCTTAGAGCGCCGGGGCTACACCTTC
>TRBV19|TRBJ1-1|NA|14|TRBD1
CASGTGGMGTEAFF
TGTGCCAGCGGGACAGGGGGGATGGGCACTGAAGCTTTCTTT
>TRBV28|TRBJ1-5|NA|17|NA
CASSLLFGSDSNQPQHF
TGTGCCAGCAGTTTATTGTTCGGGTCGGATAGCAATCAGCCCCAGCATTTT
>TRBV29-1|TRBJ2-3|NA|15|NA
CSVGRGLEGTDTQYF
TGCAGCGTCGGACGGGGTCTTGAAGGCACAGATACGCAGTATTTT
>TRBV7-9|TRBJ2-7|NA|16|NA
CASSPIEGLLSYEQYF
TGTGCCAGCAGCCCAATCGAGGGACTGCTCTCCTACGAGCAGTACTTC
>TRBV19|TRBJ2-7|few|15|NA
CASSLNDRAGYEQYF
TGTGCCAGTAGTTTAAACGACAGGGCGGGGTACGAGCAGTACTTC
>TRBV7-2|TRBJ2-5|NA|14|NA
CASSLSGSEETQYF
TGTGCCAGCAGCTTGTCGGGATCCGAAGAGACCCAGTACTTC
>TRBV6-1|TRBJ2-1|NA|15|TRBD1
CASSPPRTGWDEQFF
TGTGCCAGCAGTCCCCCCCGGACAGGGTGGGATGAGCAGTTCTTC
>TRBV5-1|TRBJ2-1|NA|17|TRBD2
CASSLALASGAYNEQFF
TGCGCCAGCAGCTTGGCCTTGGCTAGCGGGGCATACAATGAGCAGTTCTTC
>TRBV30|TRBJ1-2|NA|12|NA
CAWTTGNYGYTF
TGTGCCTGGACAACAGGGAACTATGGCTACACCTTC
>TRBV5-1|TRBJ2-1|NA|12|NA
CASGLLQNEQFF
TGCGCCAGCGGTTTACTTCAAAATGAGCAGTTCTTC
>TRBV19|TRBJ1-5|NA|15|NA
CASSIAGSTNQPQHF
TGTGCCAGTAGTATAGCAGGCTCTACCAATCAGCCCCAGCATTTT
>TRBV11-2|TRBJ1-4|NA|15|TRBD1
CASSLMGQLNEKLFF
TGTGCCAGCAGCTTAATGGGACAGCTAAATGAAAAACTGTTTTTT
>TRBV11-2|TRBJ2-2|NA|16|NA
CASSPRGSGATGELFF
TGTGCCAGCAGCCCAAGGGGGAGCGGGGCTACCGGGGAGCTGTTTTTT
>TRBV11-1|TRBJ2-7|NA|13|NA
CASSFGQKYEQYF
TGTGCCAGCAGCTTTGGACAGAAGTACGAGCAGTACTTC
>TRBV11-2|TRBJ2-1|NA|14|NA
CASSLRGVVNEQFF
TGTGCCAGCAGCTTACGAGGAGTAGTCAATGAGCAGTTCTTC
>TRBV4-3|TRBJ2-7|once|15|TRBD2
CASSQEVAGDYEQYF
TGCGCCAGCAGCCAAGAAGTAGCGGGAGATTACGAGCAGTACTTC
>TRBV9|TRBJ2-2|NA|16|NA
CASSSRGGRFTGELFF
TGTGCCAGCAGCAGTAGGGGGGGCCGGTTCACCGGGGAGCTGTTTTTT
>TRBV6-1|TRBJ1-1|NA|14|TRBD1
CASSEEGQGTEAFF
TGTGCCAGCAGTGAAGAGGGACAGGGCACTGAAGCTTTCTTT
>TRBV15|TRBJ2-7|NA|15|TRBD1
CATSRELQGTYEQYF
TGTGCCACCAGCAGAGAACTACAGGGGACCTACGAGCAGTACTTC
>TRBV5-1|TRBJ1-6|once|14|NA
CASSTGLRNSPLHF
TGCGCCAGCAGCACGGGACTTAGGAATTCACCCCTCCACTTT
>TRBV4-2|TRBJ2-1|NA|17|TRBD2
CASSHSAGLAGEGEQFF
TGTGCCAGCAGCCACTCAGCGGGACTAGCGGGAGAAGGTGAGCAGTTCTTC
>TRBV5-6|TRBJ2-5|NA|14|TRBD2
CASSLGLAGETQYF
TGTGCCAGCAGCTTGGGACTAGCGGGAGAGACCCAGTACTTC
>TRBV5-6|TRBJ1-3|once|19|TRBD1
CASSLAKTGTLLSGNTIYF
TGTGCCAGCAGCTTGGCCAAGACAGGGACACTTCTCTCCGGAAACACCATATATTTT
>TRBV29-1|TRBJ1-1|NA|13|NA
CRGQRDMNTEAFF
TGCAGAGGACAGCGCGATATGAACACTGAAGCTTTCTTT
>TRBV5-8|TRBJ1-1|NA|16|TRBD1
CASSAGTGARGTEAFF
TGTGCCAGCAGCGCCGGGACAGGGGCTCGAGGAACTGAAGCTTTCTTT
>TRBV27|TRBJ2-5|once|15|TRBD2
CASSLGAGGQETQYF
TGTGCCAGCAGTCTCGGAGCGGGGGGGCAAGAGACCCAGTACTTC
>TRBV9|TRBJ1-3|NA|14|TRBD1
CASSDDRAGNTIYF
TGTGCCAGCAGCGACGACAGGGCCGGAAACACCATATATTTT
>TRBV19|TRBJ2-1|NA|17|TRBD2
CASSLPPGRASVDEQFF
TGTGCCAGTAGTCTCCCTCCCGGGAGGGCCTCGGTGGATGAGCAGTTCTTC
>TRBV10-3|TRBJ2-3|NA|14|TRBD2
CAINLAGFADTQYF
TGTGCCATCAACTTAGCGGGATTCGCAGATACGCAGTATTTT
>TRBV7-6|TRBJ2-5|NA|16|NA
CASSLDNGVVPQTQYF
TGTGCCAGCAGCTTAGACAACGGGGTTGTGCCACAGACCCAGTACTTC
>TRBV15|TRBJ2-1|NA|18|TRBD2
CATSRPGALTGTRNEQFF
TGTGCCACCAGCAGACCTGGGGCCCTTACCGGGACTAGAAATGAGCAGTTCTTC
>TRBV10-1|TRBJ2-3|NA|14|TRBD2
CASNPAGSGDTQYF
TGCGCCAGCAATCCAGCGGGGTCGGGAGATACGCAGTATTTT
>TRBV5-1|TRBJ1-1|NA|14|NA
CASSLDGEPIGAFF
TGCGCCAGCAGCTTGGACGGAGAACCCATCGGAGCTTTCTTT